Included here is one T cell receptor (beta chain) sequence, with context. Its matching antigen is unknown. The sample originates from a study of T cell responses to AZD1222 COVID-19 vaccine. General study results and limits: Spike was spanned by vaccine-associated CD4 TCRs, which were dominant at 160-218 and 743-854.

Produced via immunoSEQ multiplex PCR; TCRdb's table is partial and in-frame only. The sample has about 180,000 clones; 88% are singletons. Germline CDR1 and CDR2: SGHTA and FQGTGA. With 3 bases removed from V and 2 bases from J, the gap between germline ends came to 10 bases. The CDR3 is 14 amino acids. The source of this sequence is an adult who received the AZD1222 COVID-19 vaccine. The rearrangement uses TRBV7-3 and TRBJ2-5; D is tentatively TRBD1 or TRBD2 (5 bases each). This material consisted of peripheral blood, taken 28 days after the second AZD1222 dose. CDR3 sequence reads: CASSFGDRQETQYF. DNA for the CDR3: TGTGCCAGCAGCTTCGGGGACCGTCAAGAGACCCAGTACTTC.